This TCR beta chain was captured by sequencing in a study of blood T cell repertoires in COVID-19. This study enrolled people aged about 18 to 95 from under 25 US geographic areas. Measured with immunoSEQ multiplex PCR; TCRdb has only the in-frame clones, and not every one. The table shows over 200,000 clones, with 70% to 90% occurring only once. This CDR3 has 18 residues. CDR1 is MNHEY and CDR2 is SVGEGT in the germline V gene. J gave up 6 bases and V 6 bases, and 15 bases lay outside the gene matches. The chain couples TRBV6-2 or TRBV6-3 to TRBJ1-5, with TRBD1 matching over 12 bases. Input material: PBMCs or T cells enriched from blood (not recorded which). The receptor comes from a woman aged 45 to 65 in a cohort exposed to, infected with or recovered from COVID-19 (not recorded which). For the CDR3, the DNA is TGTGCCAGCAGCTGGGACAGGGGGCTTGAAGCCTCTCGTCAGCCCCAGCATTTT. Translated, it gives CASSWDRGLEASRQPQHF.